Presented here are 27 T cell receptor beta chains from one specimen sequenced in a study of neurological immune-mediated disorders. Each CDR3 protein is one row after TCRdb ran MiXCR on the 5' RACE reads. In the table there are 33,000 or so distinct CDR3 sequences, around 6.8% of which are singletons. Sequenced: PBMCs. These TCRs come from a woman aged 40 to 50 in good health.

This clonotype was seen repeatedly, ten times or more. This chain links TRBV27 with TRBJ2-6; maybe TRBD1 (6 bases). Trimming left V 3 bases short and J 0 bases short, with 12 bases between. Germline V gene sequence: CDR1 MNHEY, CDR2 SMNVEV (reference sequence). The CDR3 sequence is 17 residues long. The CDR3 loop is CASSFEGVPSGANVLTF. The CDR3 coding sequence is TGTGCCAGCAGTTTCGAGGGGGTCCCCTCTGGGGCCAACGTCCTGACTTTC. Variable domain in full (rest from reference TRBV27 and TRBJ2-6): EAQVTQNPRYLITVTGKKLTVTCSQNMNHEYMSWYRQDPGLGLRQIYYSMNVEVTDKGDVPEGYKVSRKEKRNFPLILESPSPNQTSLYFCASSFEGVPSGANVLTFGAGSRLTVL.

The DNA for the CDR3 is TGTGCCAGTCGAATCCGGGATAAAGGAATCAATGAGCAGTTCTTC. Residues: CASRIRDKGINEQFF. The chain joins TRBV28 to TRBJ2-1, with D maybe TRBD2 (5 bases). The CDR3 spans 15 residues. In germline, CDR1 is MDHEN, CDR2 SYDVKM. V was shortened by 9 bases and J by 6 bases, with 21 bases between the two germline ends.

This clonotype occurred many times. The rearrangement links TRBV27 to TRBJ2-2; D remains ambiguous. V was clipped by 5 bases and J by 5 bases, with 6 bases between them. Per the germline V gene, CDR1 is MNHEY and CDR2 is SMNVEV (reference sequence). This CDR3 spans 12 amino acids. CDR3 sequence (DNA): TGTGCCAGCAGTGGAGTTACCGGGGAGCTGTTTTTT. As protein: CASSGVTGELFF.

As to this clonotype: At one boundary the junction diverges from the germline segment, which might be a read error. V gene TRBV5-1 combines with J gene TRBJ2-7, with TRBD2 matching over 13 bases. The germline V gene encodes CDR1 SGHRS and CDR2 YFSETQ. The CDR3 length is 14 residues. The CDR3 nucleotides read TGCGCCAACAGCCCACTAGCGGGAGGGCAGGAGCAGTACTTC. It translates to CANSPLAGGQEQYF.

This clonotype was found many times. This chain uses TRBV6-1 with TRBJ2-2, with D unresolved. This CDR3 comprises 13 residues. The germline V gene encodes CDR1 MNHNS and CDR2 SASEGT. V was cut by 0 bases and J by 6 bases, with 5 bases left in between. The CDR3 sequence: CASSEALPGELFF. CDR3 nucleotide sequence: TGTGCCAGCAGTGAAGCGCTCCCCGGGGAGCTGTTTTTT.

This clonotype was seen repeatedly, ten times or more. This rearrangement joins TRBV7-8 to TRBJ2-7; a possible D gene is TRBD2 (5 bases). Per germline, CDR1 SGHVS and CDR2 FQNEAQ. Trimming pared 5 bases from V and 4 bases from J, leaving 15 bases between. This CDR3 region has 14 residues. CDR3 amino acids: CASSAREGTYEQYV. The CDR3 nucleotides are TGTGCCAGCAGCGCCCGTGAGGGAACTTACGAGCAGTACGTC.

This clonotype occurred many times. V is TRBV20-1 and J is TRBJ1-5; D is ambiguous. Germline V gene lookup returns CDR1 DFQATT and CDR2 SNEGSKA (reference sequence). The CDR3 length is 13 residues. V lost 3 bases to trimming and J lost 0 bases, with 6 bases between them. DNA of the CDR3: TGCAGTGCTAGGACTGATAGCAATCAGCCCCAGCATTTT. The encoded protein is CSARTDSNQPQHF.

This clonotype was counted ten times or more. The CDR3 loop reads CASSIRGDTEAFF. The CDR3 DNA is TGTGCCAGCAGTATCAGGGGGGACACTGAAGCTTTCTTT. The V gene is TRBV12-3 or TRBV12-4, the J gene TRBJ1-1, with 7 bases lining up with TRBD1. The trim removed 5 bases at V and 3 bases at J, leaving 3 bases unmatched. The CDR3 totals 13 residues.

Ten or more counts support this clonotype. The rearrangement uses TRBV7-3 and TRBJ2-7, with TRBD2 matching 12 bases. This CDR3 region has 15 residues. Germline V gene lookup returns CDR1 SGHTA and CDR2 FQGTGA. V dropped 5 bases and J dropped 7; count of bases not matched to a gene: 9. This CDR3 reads CASSLRLAGVEEQYF. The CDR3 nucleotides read TGTGCCAGCAGCCTTCGACTAGCGGGAGTGGAGGAGCAGTACTTC.

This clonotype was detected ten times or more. CDR3 bases: TGTGCCAGCAGCCAAGATGGCGGGAGGGCCGTAAAGACCCAGTACTTC. Translating it yields CASSQDGGRAVKTQYF. V usage is TRBV3-1 and J usage is TRBJ2-5, with 9 bases lining up with TRBD2. V lost 0 bases to trimming and J lost 6 bases; unmatched junction nucleotides: 8. Germline CDR1 reads LGHDT; CDR2 reads YNNKEL (reference sequence). The CDR3 totals 16 residues.

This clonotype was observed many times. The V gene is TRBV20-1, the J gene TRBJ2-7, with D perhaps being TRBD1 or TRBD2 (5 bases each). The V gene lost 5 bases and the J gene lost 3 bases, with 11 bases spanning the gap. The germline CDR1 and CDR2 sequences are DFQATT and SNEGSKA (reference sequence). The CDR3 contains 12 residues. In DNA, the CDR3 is TGCAGTGCTCCAGGGACCCACTACGAGCAGTACTTC. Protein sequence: CSAPGTHYEQYF.

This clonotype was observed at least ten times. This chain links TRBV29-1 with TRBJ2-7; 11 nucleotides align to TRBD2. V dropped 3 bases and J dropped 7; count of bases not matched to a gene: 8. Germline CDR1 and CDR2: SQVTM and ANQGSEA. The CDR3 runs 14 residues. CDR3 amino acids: CSVDRLAGGREQYF. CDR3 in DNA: TGCAGCGTTGATAGGCTAGCGGGAGGAAGAGAGCAGTACTTC.

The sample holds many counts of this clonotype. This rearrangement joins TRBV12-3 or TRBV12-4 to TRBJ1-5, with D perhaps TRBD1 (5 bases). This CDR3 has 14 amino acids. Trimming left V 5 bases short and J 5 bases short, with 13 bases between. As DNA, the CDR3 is TGTGCCAGCAGTCCTCCAGGGACCCATCAGCCCCAGCATTTT. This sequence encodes CASSPPGTHQPQHF.

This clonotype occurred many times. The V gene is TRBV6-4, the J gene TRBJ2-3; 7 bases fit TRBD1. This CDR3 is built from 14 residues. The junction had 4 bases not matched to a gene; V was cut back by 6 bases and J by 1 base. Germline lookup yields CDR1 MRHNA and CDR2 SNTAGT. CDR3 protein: CASSTGDGTDTQYF. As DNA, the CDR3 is TGTGCCAGCAGCACAGGGGACGGCACAGATACGCAGTATTTT.

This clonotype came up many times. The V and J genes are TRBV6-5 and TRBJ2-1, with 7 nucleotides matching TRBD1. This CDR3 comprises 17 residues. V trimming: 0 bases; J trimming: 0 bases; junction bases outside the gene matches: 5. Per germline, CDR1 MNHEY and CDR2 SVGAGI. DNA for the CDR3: TGTGCCAGCAGTTACTCGATCCCAGGGGGCTCCTACAATGAGCAGTTCTTC. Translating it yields CASSYSIPGGSYNEQFF.

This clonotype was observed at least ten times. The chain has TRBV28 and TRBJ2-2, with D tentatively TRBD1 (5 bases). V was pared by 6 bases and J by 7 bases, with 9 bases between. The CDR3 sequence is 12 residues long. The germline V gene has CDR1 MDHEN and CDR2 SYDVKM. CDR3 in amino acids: CASSYRGGELFF. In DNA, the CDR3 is TGTGCCAGCAGCTATAGGGGCGGGGAGCTGTTTTTT.

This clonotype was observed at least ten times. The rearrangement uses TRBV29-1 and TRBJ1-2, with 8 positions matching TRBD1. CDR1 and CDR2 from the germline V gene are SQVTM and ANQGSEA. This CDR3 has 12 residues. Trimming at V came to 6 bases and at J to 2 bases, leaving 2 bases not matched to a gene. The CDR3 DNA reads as TGCAGCGTAAGACAGGGGAACTATGGCTACACCTTC. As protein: CSVRQGNYGYTF.

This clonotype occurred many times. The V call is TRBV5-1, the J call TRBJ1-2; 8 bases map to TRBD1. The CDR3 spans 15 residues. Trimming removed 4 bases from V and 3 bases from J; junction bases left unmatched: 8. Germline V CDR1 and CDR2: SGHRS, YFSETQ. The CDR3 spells CASSQDREEYYGYTF. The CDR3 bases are TGCGCCAGCAGCCAGGACAGGGAGGAGTACTATGGCTACACCTTC. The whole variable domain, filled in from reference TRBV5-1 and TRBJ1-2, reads KAGVTQTPRYLIKTRGQQVTLSCSPISGHRSVSWYQQTPGQGLQFLFEYFSETQRNKGNFPGRFSGRQFSNSRSEMNVSTLELGDSALYLCASSQDREEYYGYTFGSGTRLTVV.

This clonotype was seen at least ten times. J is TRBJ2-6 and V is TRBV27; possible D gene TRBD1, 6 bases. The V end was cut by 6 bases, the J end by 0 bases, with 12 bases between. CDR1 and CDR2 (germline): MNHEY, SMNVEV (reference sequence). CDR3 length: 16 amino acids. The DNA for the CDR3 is TGTGCCAGCAGCCGGACAGACAACTCTGGGGCCAACGTCCTGACTTTC. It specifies CASSRTDNSGANVLTF.

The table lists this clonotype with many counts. In DNA form, the CDR3 reads TGTGCCAGTTCTTCAGGGGGCGTTGAGGGCTACACCTTC. It translates to CASSSGGVEGYTF. The V call is TRBV28, the J call TRBJ1-2; TRBD1 matches at 8 bases. Per the germline V gene, CDR1 is MDHEN and CDR2 is SYDVKM. The V and J ends lost 9 bases and 8 bases, in that order; junction bases with no gene match: 11. CDR3 length: 13 amino acids.

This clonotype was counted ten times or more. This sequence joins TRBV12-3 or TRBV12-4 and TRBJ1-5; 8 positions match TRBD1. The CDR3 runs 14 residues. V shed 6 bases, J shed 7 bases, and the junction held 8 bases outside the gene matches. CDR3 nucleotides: TGTGCCAGCAGCATGGACAGGGCAGGCCAGCCCCAGCATTTT. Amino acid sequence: CASSMDRAGQPQHF.

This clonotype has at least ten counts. The CDR3 DNA reads TGCGCCAGCAGCCCCGGGACAGGAAACACTGAAGCTTTCTTT. Its translation is CASSPGTGNTEAFF. V gene TRBV5-1 combines with J gene TRBJ1-1; 8 positions match TRBD1. J gave up 2 bases and V 4 bases, and 4 bases lay outside the gene matches. Germline CDR1 SGHRS, CDR2 YFSETQ. The CDR3 spans 14 residues. The variable domain in full, completed from reference TRBV5-1 and TRBJ1-1, reads KAGVTQTPRYLIKTRGQQVTLSCSPISGHRSVSWYQQTPGQGLQFLFEYFSETQRNKGNFPGRFSGRQFSNSRSEMNVSTLELGDSALYLCASSPGTGNTEAFFGQGTRLTVV.

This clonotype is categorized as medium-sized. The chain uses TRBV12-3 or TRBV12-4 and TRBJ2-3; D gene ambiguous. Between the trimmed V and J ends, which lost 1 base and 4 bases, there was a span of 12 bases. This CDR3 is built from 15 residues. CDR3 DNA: TGTGCCAGCAGTTTAGTGGCGAGATTTTCAGATACGCAGTATTTT. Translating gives CASSLVARFSDTQYF.

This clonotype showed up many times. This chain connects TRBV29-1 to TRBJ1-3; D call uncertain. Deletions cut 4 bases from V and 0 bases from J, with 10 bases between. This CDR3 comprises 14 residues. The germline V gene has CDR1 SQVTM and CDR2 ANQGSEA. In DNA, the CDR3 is TGCAGCGTTGCCGGGTTTAGCTCTGGAAACACCATATATTTT. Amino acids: CSVAGFSSGNTIYF. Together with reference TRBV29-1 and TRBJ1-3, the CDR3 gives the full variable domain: SAVISQKPSRDICQRGTSLTIQCQVDSQVTMMFWYRQQPGQSLTLIATANQGSEATYESGFVIDKFPISRPNLTFSTLTVSNMSPEDSSIYLCSVAGFSSGNTIYFGEGSWLTVV.

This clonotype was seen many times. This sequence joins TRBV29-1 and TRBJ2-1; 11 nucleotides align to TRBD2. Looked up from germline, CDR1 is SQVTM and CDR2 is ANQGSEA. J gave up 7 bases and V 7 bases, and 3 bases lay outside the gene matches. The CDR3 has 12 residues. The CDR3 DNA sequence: TGCAGCGCTCGGACTAGCGGGAATGAGCAGTTCTTC. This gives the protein CSARTSGNEQFF.

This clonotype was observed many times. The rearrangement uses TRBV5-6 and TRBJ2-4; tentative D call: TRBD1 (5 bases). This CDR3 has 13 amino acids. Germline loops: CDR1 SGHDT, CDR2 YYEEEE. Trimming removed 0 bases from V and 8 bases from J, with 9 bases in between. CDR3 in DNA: TGTGCCAGCAGCTTGGCCGACAGCGACATTCAGTACTTC. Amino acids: CASSLADSDIQYF.

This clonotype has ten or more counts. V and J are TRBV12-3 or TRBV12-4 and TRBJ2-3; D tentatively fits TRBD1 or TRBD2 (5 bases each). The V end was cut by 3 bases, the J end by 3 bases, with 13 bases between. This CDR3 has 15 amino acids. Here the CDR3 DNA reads TGTGCCAGCAGTTTCTCCGGGGCCGGGACAGATACGCAGTATTTT. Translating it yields CASSFSGAGTDTQYF.